This TCR beta chain derives from a study of blood T cell repertoires in COVID-19. Study context: Researchers got acute and convalescent COVID-19 samples from the United States, Italy and Spain. In each case, the material was cDNA or gDNA derived from T cells, B-cell-depleted T cells, or PBMCs.

As originally analysed: Nucleated cell number was recorded as an estimate derived from reference gene primer amplification. Here immunoSEQ multiplex PCR was the method, and the copy in TCRdb shows in-frame clones only, minus some. The D gene and trimming were derived from the DNA, and the V and J assignments and clone size from that table. The sample has approximately 30,000 clones, 65% to 85% seen once. This CDR3 is built from 13 residues. Losses at the gene ends were 8 bases for V and 14 bases for J; bases not matched to a gene: 16. Germline CDR1 reads SNHLY; CDR2 reads FYNNEI. Sequencing was performed on peripheral blood. This rearrangement joins TRBV2 to TRBJ2-3; 7 bases map to TRBD1. The receptor was derived from a man between 50 and 59 years old with active or convalescent COVID-19. CDR3 loop: CASEEGDSSGWYF. The CDR3 region has the DNA TGTGCCAGCGAAGAAGGGGACAGCTCCGGTTGGTATTTT.